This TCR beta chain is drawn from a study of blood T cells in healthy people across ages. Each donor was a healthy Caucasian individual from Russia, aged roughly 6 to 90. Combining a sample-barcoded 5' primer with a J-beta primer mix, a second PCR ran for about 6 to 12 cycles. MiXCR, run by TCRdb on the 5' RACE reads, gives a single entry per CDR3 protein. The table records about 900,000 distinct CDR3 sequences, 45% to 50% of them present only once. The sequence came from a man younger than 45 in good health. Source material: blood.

The CDR3 region is CASSPGRSMGIQYF. DNA for the CDR3: TGTGCCAGCAGTCCGGGACGGAGTATGGGCATTCAGTACTTC. V is TRBV7-2 and J is TRBJ2-4; D tentatively reads TRBD1 or TRBD2 (5 bases each). The CDR3 sequence is 14 residues long. Trimming removed 6 bases at V and 9 bases at J, with 18 bases between. Germline CDR1 is SGHTA and CDR2 is FQGNSA. Using reference TRBV7-2 and TRBJ2-4 for the parts outside the CDR3, the full variable domain is GAGVSQSPSNKVTEKGKDVELRCDPISGHTALYWYRQSLGQGLEFLIYFQGNSAPDKSGLPSDRFSAERTGGSVSTLTIQRTQQEDSAVYLCASSPGRSMGIQYFGAGTRLSVL.